A selection of T cell receptor beta chains follows, all from one sample in a study of blood T cell repertoires in COVID-19. Sequencing used immunoSEQ multiplex PCR; TCRdb keeps in-frame clones, though not all of them. The table lists 120,000 to 150,000 clones, approximately 80% of them singletons. The sequencing input was peripheral blood. Receptor source: a woman aged 50 to 60 in a cohort sampled during active or convalescent COVID-19. CDR3s include the opening cysteine and the closing phenylalanine or tryptophan. A D gene is named only where the DNA matches it firmly. Some rows have no size entry. The others give once, few or many, or a class for an expanded clone.

J	V	size	D	CDR3	DNA
TRBJ1-5	TRBV15	NA	NA	CATYREGQPQHF	TGTGCCACGTACAGGGAAGGACAGCCCCAGCATTTT
TRBJ1-2	TRBV2	NA	NA	CASSRDIRSYGYTF	TGTGCCAGCAGCCGGGACATTAGGAGCTATGGCTACACCTTC
TRBJ1-5	TRBV4-3	NA	NA	CASSPDVLSNQPQHF	TGCGCCAGCAGCCCCGATGTACTGAGCAATCAGCCCCAGCATTTT
TRBJ1-6	TRBV19	NA	TRBD1	CASSRTGPNSPLHF	TGTGCCAGTAGTCGGACAGGGCCTAATTCACCCCTCCACTTT
TRBJ2-7	TRBV9	NA	TRBD1	CASSKTGTGGSYEQYF	TGTGCCAGCAGCAAGACCGGGACAGGGGGCTCCTACGAGCAGTACTTC
TRBJ1-1	TRBV5-1	NA	NA	CASRWTENTEAFF	TGCGCCAGCAGATGGACAGAGAACACTGAAGCTTTCTTT
TRBJ1-1	TRBV5-1	NA	TRBD1	CASSFNAGGNTEAFF	TGCGCCAGCAGCTTTAATGCAGGGGGCAACACTGAAGCTTTCTTT
TRBJ2-7	TRBV7-2	NA	NA	CASSYIASGEQYF	TGTGCCAGCAGCTATATAGCGTCGGGCGAGCAGTACTTC
TRBJ1-3	TRBV7-9	NA	TRBD1	CASSKQGTSDTIYF	TGTGCCAGCAGCAAACAGGGGACCTCAGACACCATATATTTT
TRBJ1-3	TRBV19	NA	NA	CASSTTGSSGNTIYF	TGTGCCAGTAGTACTACAGGGTCCTCTGGAAACACCATATATTTT
TRBJ2-3	TRBV19	NA	NA	CASGGRNTDTQYF	TGTGCCAGTGGCGGTAGGAACACAGATACGCAGTATTTT
TRBJ1-2	TRBV19	NA	NA	CASSYSGNYGYTF	TGTGCCAGTAGTTACTCAGGGAATTATGGCTACACCTTC
TRBJ1-2	TRBV15	NA	NA	CATSRLPPQVTNYGYTF	TGTGCCACCAGCAGATTGCCGCCCCAGGTTACGAACTATGGCTACACCTTC
TRBJ2-2	TRBV19	NA	TRBD1	CASSRQGPNTGELFF	TGTGCCAGTAGCCGACAGGGTCCCAACACCGGGGAGCTGTTTTTT
TRBJ2-3	TRBV13	NA	NA	CASSLGGGLSTDTQYF	TGTGCCAGCAGCCTGGGTGGGGGCCTTAGCACAGATACGCAGTATTTT
TRBJ1-3	TRBV19	NA	NA	CASSARPDNAGTIYF	TGTGCCAGTAGTGCCCGACCCGACAACGCCGGCACCATATATTTT
TRBJ2-5	TRBV20-1	NA	NA	CSASSPRDSSDSTQYF	TGCAGTGCTAGTTCTCCCCGGGACTCAAGCGACTCGACCCAGTACTTC
TRBJ1-2	TRBV11-2	once	TRBD1	CASSLDPGGGGYTF	TGTGCCAGCAGCTTAGATCCAGGGGGTGGTGGCTACACCTTC
TRBJ1-2	TRBV5-1	few	NA	CASSGGHLNYGYTF	TGCGCCAGCAGTGGGGGACACTTGAACTATGGCTACACCTTC
TRBJ1-2	TRBV7-2	NA	TRBD1	CASSLGQPNYGYTF	TGTGCCAGCAGCTTGGGACAGCCTAACTATGGCTACACCTTC
TRBJ1-5	TRBV6-2/TRBV6-3	NA	NA	CASSYATGGNQPQHF	TGTGCCAGCAGTTACGCGACAGGTGGGAATCAGCCCCAGCATTTT
TRBJ2-5	TRBV5-4	NA	NA	CASSLAGLETQYF	TGTGCCAGCAGCTTAGCAGGGTTGGAGACCCAGTACTTC
TRBJ2-7	TRBV30	NA	TRBD2	CAWSRQSGGAYYEQYF	TGTGCCTGGAGTCGACAAAGCGGGGGGGCTTACTACGAGCAGTACTTC
TRBJ2-1	TRBV27	NA	TRBD1	CASSRQGRHNEQFF	TGTGCCAGCAGTCGACAGGGCAGGCACAATGAGCAGTTCTTC
TRBJ1-2	TRBV30	once	TRBD1	CAWTYPQGAVYGYTF	TGTGCCTGGACCTATCCACAGGGGGCGGTTTATGGCTACACCTTC
TRBJ1-5	TRBV6-5	few	TRBD1	CASFGGQQNQPQHF	TGTGCCAGCTTCGGGGGACAGCAGAATCAGCCCCAGCATTTT
TRBJ1-3	TRBV19	NA	TRBD1	CASRPTGSSGNTIYF	TGTGCCAGTAGGCCGACAGGGTCGAGTGGAAACACCATATATTTT
TRBJ1-1	TRBV15	NA	NA	CATSRVINPGTEAFF	TGTGCCACCAGCAGAGTAATAAACCCGGGGACTGAAGCTTTCTTT
TRBJ1-5	TRBV15	NA	TRBD1	CATSSTRGRNNQPQHF	TGTGCCACCAGCAGCACCAGGGGGCGGAACAATCAGCCCCAGCATTTT
TRBJ1-2	TRBV7-2	NA	TRBD1	CASSLTGTANYGYTF	TGTGCCAGCAGCTTAACAGGGACAGCCAACTATGGCTACACCTTC
TRBJ2-7	TRBV19	NA	TRBD2	CASSIGGTSGEQYF	TGTGCCAGTAGTATCGGGGGGACTAGCGGCGAGCAGTACTTC
TRBJ2-3	TRBV6-4	NA	TRBD2	CASSDKGGGASDTQYF	TGTGCCAGCAGTGACAAGGGCGGGGGGGCCTCAGATACGCAGTATTTT
TRBJ1-1	TRBV7-2	NA	TRBD1	CASSLSRDRGNTEAFF	TGTGCCAGCAGCCTAAGCCGGGACAGGGGGAACACTGAAGCTTTCTTT
TRBJ1-3	TRBV18	NA	NA	CASSPRHLNSGNTIYF	TGTGCCAGCTCACCACGACACCTAAACTCTGGAAACACCATATATTTT
TRBJ1-3	TRBV30	NA	NA	CAWTIGNTIYF	TGTGCCTGGACTATCGGAAACACCATATATTTT
TRBJ1-5	TRBV2	NA	NA	CASSEQGKGQPQHF	TGTGCCAGCAGTGAACAGGGGAAAGGTCAGCCCCAGCATTTT
TRBJ2-5	TRBV6-5	NA	NA	CASRSTARETQYF	TGTGCCAGCAGATCGACAGCGCGAGAGACCCAGTACTTC
TRBJ1-4	TRBV27	NA	NA	CASSLTYLEKLFF	TGTGCCAGCAGTTTAACTTATCTTGAAAAACTGTTTTTT
TRBJ1-1	TRBV4-1	few	NA	CASSQDMFGGPARNTEAFF	TGCGCCAGCAGCCAAGATATGTTCGGCGGTCCTGCACGTAACACTGAAGCTTTCTTT
TRBJ1-1	TRBV19	once	TRBD1	CASQQGATEAFF	TGTGCCAGCCAACAGGGGGCCACTGAAGCTTTCTTT
TRBJ1-4	TRBV19	NA	TRBD1	CASSIGKGQSGEKLFF	TGTGCCAGTAGTATAGGGAAGGGACAGTCTGGGGAGAAACTGTTTTTT
TRBJ2-7	TRBV25-1	NA	NA	CASSDTIQGGYEQYF	TGTGCCAGCAGTGATACCATACAGGGGGGGTACGAGCAGTACTTC
TRBJ2-1	TRBV5-6	many	NA	CASSSGAKTRDEQFF	TGTGCCAGCAGTTCAGGGGCCAAAACTCGGGATGAGCAGTTCTTC